The next 28 T cell receptor beta chains were all read from a single sample in a study of blood T cells in healthy people across ages (dated by TCRdb to the mid-2010s). Receptor amplification or capture employed 5' RACE. For sequencing, an Illumina HiSeq 2500 was employed. The second PCR ran for roughly 7 to 12 cycles and used a J-beta primer mix along with a sample-barcoded 5' primer. TCRdb reprocessing: public reads trimmed at Q25 with fastp, clones called with MiXCR, in-frame beta chains kept. Each CDR3 protein appears once, grouped with its most common genes and DNA. The sample table lists under 2,000,000 distinct CDR3 sequences, 49% of them with a count of one. Of the sample, about 2.1% falls within the top ten clones. Sequencing used blood. All receptors come from a woman between 35 and 50 years old in good health.

This chain uses TRBV20-1 with TRBJ1-5; D remains ambiguous. The CDR3 runs to 15 residues. Germline loops: CDR1 DFQATT, CDR2 SNEGSKA (reference sequence). V dropped 6 bases and J dropped 0 bases, with 15 bases sitting between them. CDR3 amino acids: CSASTRHGSNQPQHF. The DNA of the CDR3 is TGCAGTGCCAGTACGAGGCACGGTAGCAATCAGCCCCAGCATTTT.

This chain joins TRBV7-2 and TRBJ2-1, with unresolved D. With 3 bases removed from V and 8 bases from J, the gap between germline ends came to 14 bases. The CDR3 is made up of 14 amino acids. The germline V gene has CDR1 SGHTA and CDR2 FQGNSA. CDR3 coding DNA: TGTGCCAGCAGCTTGGACCTCGACCTGTATGAGCAGTTCTTC. Translating gives CASSLDLDLYEQFF. Together with reference TRBV7-2 and TRBJ2-1, the CDR3 gives the full variable domain: GAGVSQSPSNKVTEKGKDVELRCDPISGHTALYWYRQSLGQGLEFLIYFQGNSAPDKSGLPSDRFSAERTGGSVSTLTIQRTQQEDSAVYLCASSLDLDLYEQFFGPGTRLTVL.

The chain couples TRBV27 to TRBJ1-2; 8 bases fit TRBD1. Trimming removed 5 bases from V and 5 bases from J; junction bases left unmatched: 10. This CDR3 has 15 residues. In germline, CDR1 is MNHEY, CDR2 SMNVEV (reference sequence). CDR3: CASSGADRGPYGYTF. The DNA for the CDR3 is TGTGCCAGCAGTGGGGCCGACAGGGGCCCTTATGGCTACACCTTC.

The gene calls are TRBV20-1 and TRBJ1-2; no definite D call. The length of the CDR3 is 14 residues. Between the trimmed V and J ends, which lost 4 bases and 8 bases, there was a span of 20 bases. The V gene's germline CDR1 is DFQATT and CDR2 SNEGSKA (reference sequence). CDR3 coding DNA: TGCAGTGCTACTGTTGCAGGCCCTACCATCGGCTACACCTTC. This codes for CSATVAGPTIGYTF.

In this sample, this clonotype turned up a few times. The chain is built from TRBV11-2 and TRBJ2-3; maybe TRBD1 (6 bases). V was trimmed by 3 bases and J by 2 bases, leaving 12 bases between them. The CDR3 has 15 amino acids. Germline V gives CDR1 SGHAT, CDR2 FQNNGV. CDR3: CASSLGAGFTDTQYF. The CDR3 DNA reads as TGTGCCAGCAGCTTGGGGGCAGGATTCACAGATACGCAGTATTTT.

The DNA for the CDR3 is TGTGCCAGCAGCCCCGCGGACAGGGATAGTCCTGGCTACACCTTC. This translates into CASSPADRDSPGYTF. The gene calls are TRBV9 and TRBJ1-2; TRBD1 matches 8 bases. This CDR3 is 15 amino acids long. J lost 7 bases, V lost 4 bases, and 12 bases had no gene match. Per germline, CDR1 SGDLS and CDR2 YYNGEE.

The rearrangement joins TRBV28 to TRBJ2-3; TRBD1 aligns across 8 bases. The CDR3 has 16 residues. Germline V gene data show CDR1 as MDHEN and CDR2 as SYDVKM. Trimming cost V 2 bases and J 2 bases; bases outside gene matches: 6. The CDR3 sequence: CASSLIQGVLTDTQYF. In DNA form, the CDR3 reads TGTGCCAGCAGTTTAATACAGGGGGTCCTCACAGATACGCAGTATTTT.

On this clonotype itself: At one end, the junction sequence differs from germline, possibly due to a read error. The rearrangement joins TRBV29-1 to TRBJ2-4, with D possibly called TRBD1 or TRBD2 (5 bases each). This CDR3 region has 13 residues. The germline gives CDR1 SQVTM, CDR2 ANQGSEA. The CDR3 reads CSVLGLAKNIRYF. DNA for the CDR3: TGCAGCGTTCTGGGGCTAGCCAAAAACATTCGGTACTTC.

J is TRBJ1-4 and V is TRBV10-3; no definite D call. Trimming removed 10 bases at V and 0 bases at J, with 12 bases between. Germline V gene lookup returns CDR1 ENHRY and CDR2 SYGVKD. This CDR3 region has 14 residues. CDR3 coding DNA: TGTGCCACCTCCTCTGGGGCAACTAATGAAAAACTGTTTTTT. Its protein product is CATSSGATNEKLFF.

This chain connects TRBV6-2 or TRBV6-3 to TRBJ2-7; no reliable D call. Germline V gene data show CDR1 as MNHEY and CDR2 as SVGEGT. V was shortened by 0 bases and J by 0 bases, with 6 bases between the two germline ends. The CDR3 sequence is 14 residues long. The CDR3 sequence is CASSYSVSSYEQYF. The DNA of the CDR3 is TGTGCCAGCAGTTACTCGGTGAGCTCCTACGAGCAGTACTTC.

The chain couples TRBV3-1 to TRBJ2-1; 10 nucleotides line up with TRBD2. The CDR3 is 22 residues long. With V trimmed by 1 base and J by 2 bases, 20 bases remained unmatched. Germline V CDR1 and CDR2: LGHDT, YNNKEL (reference sequence). The CDR3 DNA reads as TGTGCCAGCAGCCAAGTTTCTAGCGGGGGAGGCGGGCCCGGGGAGGCCTACAATGAGCAGTTCTTC. This gives the protein CASSQVSSGGGGPGEAYNEQFF.

The chain combines TRBV4-2 with TRBJ2-3; no clear D gene. Germline V gene sequence: CDR1 LGHNA, CDR2 YNFKEQ. CDR3 size: 13 residues. Trimming stripped 0 bases from V and 9 bases from J, with 10 bases between. This CDR3 is CASSQDVMETQYF. The CDR3 nucleotides are TGTGCCAGCAGCCAAGATGTAATGGAAACGCAGTATTTT.

This sequence joins TRBV9 and TRBJ2-5; 12 bases agree with TRBD2. The J call is doubtful: the DNA matches TRBJ2-4 better. In germline, CDR1 is SGDLS, CDR2 YYNGEE. This CDR3 spans 22 amino acids. CDR3 in DNA: TGTGCCAGCAGCGCTCGTACGTGTACTAGCGGGGGGTTAGGCCTAGCCAAAAACATTCAGTACTTC. Translating gives CASSARTCTSGGLGLAKNIQYF.

This sequence joins TRBV12-5 and TRBJ2-7; 9 positions agree with TRBD1. Trimming took 7 bases from V and 1 from J; bases not matched to a gene: 23. Germline V gene lookup returns CDR1 LGHNT and CDR2 FRNRAP. The CDR3 is made up of 20 amino acids. As DNA, the CDR3 is TGTGCTAGTGACTCTGCAAACCTCGTAAACGGGACAGGGCGTTCCTACGAGCAGTACTTC. The encoded protein is CASDSANLVNGTGRSYEQYF.

This sequence joins TRBV4-1 and TRBJ1-2, with D maybe TRBD1 (6 bases). Germline CDR1 and CDR2: MGHRA and YSYEKL. Trimming shortened V by 4 bases and J by 6 bases, and 21 bases separated the two germline ends. This CDR3 region has 16 residues. DNA for the CDR3: TGCGCCAGCAGCCCCCGAGTAGGACAGCCCTTACATGGCTACACCTTC. Its translation is CASSPRVGQPLHGYTF.

J is TRBJ2-7 and V is TRBV12-3 or TRBV12-4; TRBD1 agrees at 9 bases. With V trimmed by 3 bases and J by 1 base, 7 bases remained unmatched. This CDR3 spans 16 amino acids. The CDR3 coding sequence is TGTGCCAGCAGTTTCGTCACAGGGGGCCTTTCCTACGAGCAGTACTTC. It is translated as CASSFVTGGLSYEQYF.

The chain employs TRBV20-1 and TRBJ2-5; maybe TRBD1 (7 bases). CDR1 and CDR2 from the germline V gene are DFQATT and SNEGSKA (reference sequence). The CDR3 is 16 residues long. The germline V and J ends were trimmed by 3 bases and 11 bases, with 28 bases remaining between them. DNA of the CDR3: TGCAGTGCTAGGGGAATCCGGGACAGTGGAGGGCATGAGCAGTACTTC. Protein: CSARGIRDSGGHEQYF.

V usage is TRBV4-2 and J usage is TRBJ1-1; D is uncertain. The germline V and J ends were trimmed by 0 bases and 1 base, with 9 bases remaining between them. CDR3 size: 15 residues. Per germline, CDR1 LGHNA and CDR2 YNFKEQ. This chain's CDR3 is CASSQDPTANTEAFF. The CDR3 DNA sequence: TGTGCCAGCAGCCAAGACCCCACAGCGAACACTGAAGCTTTCTTT.

This clonotype was picked up a small number of times. The genes are TRBV20-1 and TRBJ2-3, with 12 bases identical to TRBD2. The CDR3 sequence is 15 residues long. CDR1 and CDR2 (germline): DFQATT, SNEGSKA (reference sequence). V was clipped by 3 bases and J by 7 bases; unmatched bases: 8. The CDR3 DNA is TGCAGTGCTAGGCAGGGACTAGCGGGCATGTATACGCAGTATTTT. It encodes CSARQGLAGMYTQYF.

The chain is built from TRBV6-5 and TRBJ2-7; D is perhaps TRBD2 (5 bases). V was pared by 0 bases and J by 1 base, with 7 bases between. The CDR3 is 14 amino acids. Germline CDR1 MNHEY, CDR2 SVGAGI. This chain's CDR3 is CASSYSEDSYEQYF. The CDR3 bases are TGTGCCAGCAGTTACTCGGAGGATTCCTACGAGCAGTACTTC.

This chain uses TRBV20-1 with TRBJ2-1, with unresolved D. V was clipped by 3 bases and J by 9 bases, with 18 bases between them. Germline V gene lookup returns CDR1 DFQATT and CDR2 SNEGSKA (reference sequence). This CDR3 is built from 14 residues. The CDR3 spells CSASRAPGPIEQFF. In DNA form, the CDR3 reads TGCAGTGCTAGCCGGGCCCCTGGGCCTATTGAGCAGTTCTTC.

The chain joins TRBV28 to TRBJ1-4; the D gene is possibly TRBD1 (6 bases). CDR1 MDHEN and CDR2 SYDVKM come from the germline V gene. This CDR3 is built from 15 residues. The ends were cut back, 7 bases at V and 8 bases at J, with 20 bases in the middle. The CDR3 loop is CASKPGATGGEKLFF. The CDR3 DNA reads as TGTGCCAGCAAACCGGGGGCCACTGGGGGAGAAAAACTGTTTTTT.

V and J are TRBV5-1 and TRBJ1-5; TRBD1 matches 7 bases. The CDR3 spans 15 residues. Germline V gives CDR1 SGHRS, CDR2 YFSETQ. J was trimmed by 0 bases and V by 3 bases; bases with no gene match: 3. As DNA, the CDR3 is TGCGCCAGCAGCTGGGACAGTTATAGCAATCAGCCCCAGCATTTT. Encoded protein: CASSWDSYSNQPQHF.

The genes are TRBV4-2 and TRBJ1-2, with D unresolved. V was trimmed by 0 bases and J by 8 bases, leaving 7 bases between them. Germline V gene sequence: CDR1 LGHNA, CDR2 YNFKEQ. The CDR3 loop spans 12 amino acids. The DNA for the CDR3 is TGTGCCAGCAGCCAAGATGGAAGGGGCTACACCTTC. It translates to CASSQDGRGYTF.

This clonotype has a single count. The chain combines TRBV28 with TRBJ1-2; D gene unclear. Germline V lookup: CDR1 MDHEN, CDR2 SYDVKM. The V end lost 1 base, the J end lost 3 bases, and 9 bases lay between the germline ends. This CDR3 spans 14 amino acids. For the CDR3, the DNA is TGTGCCAGCAGTTTATTCCGAATTGACTATGGCTACACCTTC. It codes for CASSLFRIDYGYTF.

The V gene is TRBV4-1, the J gene TRBJ1-5; no definite D call. The germline V and J ends were trimmed by 3 bases and 1 base, with 4 bases remaining between them. From germline, CDR1 is MGHRA and CDR2 YSYEKL. There are 13 residues in the CDR3. As DNA, the CDR3 is TGCGCCAGCAGCCACCGGAGCAATCAGCCCCAGCATTTT. Translated, it gives CASSHRSNQPQHF.

This clonotype was detected only a few times. The chain combines TRBV6-6 with TRBJ2-7, with 9 bases identical to TRBD1. CDR3 size: 13 residues. CDR1 and CDR2 (germline): MNHNY, SVGAGI (reference sequence). J gave up 4 bases and V 10 bases, and 8 bases lay outside the gene matches. The CDR3 loop is CAIMGQGEYEQYF. The DNA for the CDR3 is TGTGCCATAATGGGACAGGGAGAGTACGAGCAGTACTTC.

The genes are TRBV9 and TRBJ1-1, with 7 bases lining up with TRBD1. The CDR3 runs to 13 residues. The germline gives CDR1 SGDLS, CDR2 YYNGEE. The trim removed 3 bases at V and 4 bases at J, leaving 3 bases unmatched. The CDR3 spells CASSGTGVTEAFF. Written as DNA, the CDR3 is TGTGCCAGCAGCGGGACAGGAGTCACTGAAGCTTTCTTT.